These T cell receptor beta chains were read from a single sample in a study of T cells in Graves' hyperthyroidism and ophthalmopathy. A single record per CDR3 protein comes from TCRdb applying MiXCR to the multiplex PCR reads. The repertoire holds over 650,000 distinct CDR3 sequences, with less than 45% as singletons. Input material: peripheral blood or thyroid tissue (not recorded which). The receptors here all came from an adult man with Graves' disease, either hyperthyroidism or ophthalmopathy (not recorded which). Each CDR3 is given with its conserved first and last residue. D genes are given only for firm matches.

CDR3 protein: CASSFRDRGYQPQHF; J gene: TRBJ1-5; CDR3 length: 15; D gene: TRBD1; V gene: TRBV11-1
CDR3 protein: CASSLVPGDVGYTF; J gene: TRBJ1-2; CDR3 length: 14; D gene: NA; V gene: TRBV5-1
CDR3 protein: CASSFDSGWEHF; J gene: TRBJ1-5; CDR3 length: 12; D gene: NA; V gene: TRBV7-2
CDR3 protein: CASSLGASDGYTF; J gene: TRBJ1-2; CDR3 length: 13; D gene: NA; V gene: TRBV7-9
CDR3 protein: CASSDLGFGTGPGDEKLFF; J gene: TRBJ1-4; CDR3 length: 19; D gene: TRBD1; V gene: TRBV2
CDR3 protein: CASSLGTSGRVYEQYF; J gene: TRBJ2-7; CDR3 length: 16; D gene: TRBD2; V gene: TRBV14
CDR3 protein: CASRGGRQETQYF; J gene: TRBJ2-5; CDR3 length: 13; D gene: NA; V gene: TRBV5-1
CDR3 protein: CSPDGINYGYTF; J gene: TRBJ1-2; CDR3 length: 12; D gene: NA; V gene: TRBV29-1
CDR3 protein: CASSWTGASSPLHF; J gene: TRBJ1-6; CDR3 length: 14; D gene: TRBD1; V gene: TRBV25-1
CDR3 protein: CASSQTGTSGEQYF; J gene: TRBJ2-7; CDR3 length: 14; D gene: TRBD2; V gene: TRBV7-9
CDR3 protein: CASSYQGKNTEAFF; J gene: TRBJ1-1; CDR3 length: 14; D gene: NA; V gene: TRBV5-4
CDR3 protein: CASPPGDTSGNTIYF; J gene: TRBJ1-3; CDR3 length: 15; D gene: NA; V gene: TRBV7-9
CDR3 protein: CAGSPGQGELETQYF; J gene: TRBJ2-5; CDR3 length: 15; D gene: TRBD1; V gene: TRBV15
CDR3 protein: CSVDPWAIGGGYTF; J gene: TRBJ1-2; CDR3 length: 14; D gene: NA; V gene: TRBV29-1
CDR3 protein: CASSEGISKDGYTF; J gene: TRBJ1-2; CDR3 length: 14; D gene: NA; V gene: TRBV2
CDR3 protein: CASKTQDGYGYTF; J gene: TRBJ1-2; CDR3 length: 13; D gene: NA; V gene: TRBV9
CDR3 protein: CASSLGLQGSSYNSPLHF; J gene: TRBJ1-6; CDR3 length: 18; D gene: NA; V gene: TRBV7-8
CDR3 protein: CASTSTSGVSYEQYF; J gene: TRBJ2-7; CDR3 length: 15; D gene: NA; V gene: TRBV7-6
CDR3 protein: CASRKFRDRGEKLFF; J gene: TRBJ1-4; CDR3 length: 15; D gene: TRBD1; V gene: TRBV2
CDR3 protein: CASSHTGSVLGLFF; J gene: TRBJ1-4; CDR3 length: 14; D gene: NA; V gene: TRBV7-3
CDR3 protein: CASSSRLGFGYTF; J gene: TRBJ1-2; CDR3 length: 13; D gene: NA; V gene: TRBV7-2
CDR3 protein: CATSRDTLGREQYF; J gene: TRBJ2-7; CDR3 length: 14; D gene: NA; V gene: TRBV15
CDR3 protein: CASSATSGSRETQYF; J gene: TRBJ2-5; CDR3 length: 15; D gene: TRBD2; V gene: TRBV7-9
CDR3 protein: CASRDPGPGAGELFF; J gene: TRBJ2-2; CDR3 length: 15; D gene: NA; V gene: TRBV19
CDR3 protein: CASRGQGYTEAFF; J gene: TRBJ1-1; CDR3 length: 13; D gene: TRBD1; V gene: TRBV6-5
CDR3 protein: CASLRTASYEQYF; J gene: TRBJ2-7; CDR3 length: 13; D gene: NA; V gene: TRBV2
CDR3 protein: CASSSGGASQSQYF; J gene: TRBJ2-5; CDR3 length: 14; D gene: TRBD2; V gene: TRBV7-2
CDR3 protein: CASTKGGLFGGYTF; J gene: TRBJ1-2; CDR3 length: 14; D gene: NA; V gene: TRBV12-3/TRBV12-4
CDR3 protein: CASSVPGGREETQYF; J gene: TRBJ2-5; CDR3 length: 15; D gene: TRBD1; V gene: TRBV2
CDR3 protein: CATSSGQANRPQHF; J gene: TRBJ1-5; CDR3 length: 14; D gene: TRBD1; V gene: TRBV15
CDR3 protein: CASDRVEAFF; J gene: TRBJ1-1; CDR3 length: 10; D gene: TRBD1; V gene: TRBV2
CDR3 protein: CSARTGLSYEQYF; J gene: TRBJ2-7; CDR3 length: 13; D gene: TRBD1; V gene: TRBV20-1
CDR3 protein: CASSPRQGAGYGYTF; J gene: TRBJ1-2; CDR3 length: 15; D gene: TRBD1; V gene: TRBV7-9
CDR3 protein: CSAFPGTGGNTEAFF; J gene: TRBJ1-1; CDR3 length: 15; D gene: TRBD1; V gene: TRBV20-1
CDR3 protein: CASSLMGSPIETQYF; J gene: TRBJ2-5; CDR3 length: 15; D gene: NA; V gene: TRBV7-2
CDR3 protein: CSARAPGRQNTEAFF; J gene: TRBJ1-1; CDR3 length: 15; D gene: NA; V gene: TRBV20-1
CDR3 protein: CSVRGTTIYF; J gene: TRBJ1-3; CDR3 length: 10; D gene: NA; V gene: TRBV29-1
CDR3 protein: CASRGRRDGYTF; J gene: TRBJ1-2; CDR3 length: 12; D gene: NA; V gene: TRBV2
CDR3 protein: CASSQEGTGGEQYF; J gene: TRBJ2-7; CDR3 length: 14; D gene: TRBD1; V gene: TRBV7-9
CDR3 protein: CASSSRTGLETQYF; J gene: TRBJ2-5; CDR3 length: 14; D gene: TRBD1; V gene: TRBV7-9
CDR3 protein: CASTSGGGPNQPQHF; J gene: TRBJ1-5; CDR3 length: 15; D gene: NA; V gene: TRBV5-6
CDR3 protein: CAISESTGPNYGYTGELFF; J gene: TRBJ2-2; CDR3 length: 19; D gene: NA; V gene: TRBV10-3
CDR3 protein: CASSFRTGRDSPLHF; J gene: TRBJ1-6; CDR3 length: 15; D gene: TRBD1; V gene: TRBV5-1
CDR3 protein: CASSQEAGGSGYTF; J gene: TRBJ1-2; CDR3 length: 14; D gene: TRBD1; V gene: TRBV4-1
CDR3 protein: CASTGQGGTGELFF; J gene: TRBJ2-2; CDR3 length: 14; D gene: TRBD1; V gene: TRBV12-5
CDR3 protein: CSARVPDRSSYEQYF; J gene: TRBJ2-7; CDR3 length: 15; D gene: TRBD1; V gene: TRBV20-1
CDR3 protein: CASSLVGVGGNTIYF; J gene: TRBJ1-3; CDR3 length: 15; D gene: NA; V gene: TRBV5-1
CDR3 protein: CAISEWGGHNQPQHF; J gene: TRBJ1-5; CDR3 length: 15; D gene: NA; V gene: TRBV10-3
CDR3 protein: CASSLAFTNTEAFF; J gene: TRBJ1-1; CDR3 length: 14; D gene: NA; V gene: TRBV5-1
CDR3 protein: CASSQARGTTEAFF; J gene: TRBJ1-1; CDR3 length: 14; D gene: NA; V gene: TRBV19
CDR3 protein: CASSETVPNYGYTF; J gene: TRBJ1-2; CDR3 length: 14; D gene: NA; V gene: TRBV12-3/TRBV12-4
CDR3 protein: CASSIGQGYRSPLHF; J gene: TRBJ1-6; CDR3 length: 15; D gene: TRBD1; V gene: TRBV6-5
CDR3 protein: CASSDYVAYEQYF; J gene: TRBJ2-7; CDR3 length: 13; D gene: NA; V gene: TRBV6-6